This T cell receptor (beta chain) was sequenced for a study of blood T cells in healthy people across ages. This clonotype turned up a few times. What it recognizes is unknown. The V end lost 3 bases, the J end lost 2 bases, and 9 bases lay between the germline ends. CDR1 is ENHRY and CDR2 is SYGVKD in the germline V gene. CDR3 length: 14 residues. Study-level findings and limits: The fall in TCR beta diversity per million T cells was roughly linear with age.

Through a sample-barcoded 5' primer and a J-beta primer mix, a second PCR was run for roughly 7 to 11 cycles. TCRdb independently ran MiXCR on the 5' RACE reads; one entry per CDR3 protein. Of 1,500,000 or so distinct CDR3 sequences in the sample, about 45% were seen once. Samples each had at least 5.5 micrograms of total RNA extracted. The sequence derives from a woman under 30 in good health. The sample comprised blood. V usage is TRBV10-3 and J usage is TRBJ2-3, with a weak D call TRBD2 (6 bases). This chain's CDR3 is CAISERDFTDTQYF. CDR3 in DNA: TGTGCCATCAGTGAAAGGGACTTCACAGATACGCAGTATTTT.